This T cell receptor beta chain is from a study of T-cell memory formation after mild COVID-19. Per the germline V gene, CDR1 is SQVTM and CDR2 is ANQGSEA. This CDR3 is 14 amino acids long. V dropped 7 bases and J dropped 2; count of bases not matched to a gene: 10. This clonotype occurred many times. TCR alpha and TCR beta cDNA libraries carrying sample barcodes and UMIs were produced by 5'RACE using constant-segment primers. Each CDR3 protein gets one entry after TCRdb re-called the 5' RACE reads with MiXCR. Among 550,000 to 600,000 distinct CDR3 sequences, 20% to 25% were seen once, and the ten largest hold under 8.5%.

The chain employs TRBV29-1 and TRBJ2-7, with 8 bases matching TRBD2. Sequenced input: PBMCs or a T cell subset sorted from them (not recorded which). This receptor was obtained from an adult woman who had mild COVID-19 (a few samples of this study predate the infection). Cell type and time point are not known. The CDR3 region has the DNA TGCAGCGCTGTCCGGGAGGGGGTACCCTACGAGCAGTACTTC. Translated: CSAVREGVPYEQYF.